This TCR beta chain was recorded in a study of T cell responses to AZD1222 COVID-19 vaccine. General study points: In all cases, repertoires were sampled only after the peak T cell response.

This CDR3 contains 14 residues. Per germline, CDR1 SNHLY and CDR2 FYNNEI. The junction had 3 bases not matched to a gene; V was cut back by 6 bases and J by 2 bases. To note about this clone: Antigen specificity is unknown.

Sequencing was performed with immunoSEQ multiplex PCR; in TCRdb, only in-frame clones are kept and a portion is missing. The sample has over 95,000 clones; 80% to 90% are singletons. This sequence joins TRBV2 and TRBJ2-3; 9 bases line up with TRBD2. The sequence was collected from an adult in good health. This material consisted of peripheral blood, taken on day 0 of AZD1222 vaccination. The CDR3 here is CASSGGRATDTQYF. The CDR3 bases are TGTGCCAGCAGCGGCGGGAGGGCCACAGATACGCAGTATTTT. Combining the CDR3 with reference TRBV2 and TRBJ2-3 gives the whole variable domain EPEVTQTPSHQVTQMGQEVILRCVPISNHLYFYWYRQILGQKVEFLVSFYNNEISEKSEIFDDQFSVERPDGSNFTLKIRSTKLEDSAMYFCASSGGRATDTQYFGPGTRLTVL.